This T cell receptor beta chain was identified in a study of blood T cell repertoires in COVID-19. Overall study: Sites in the United States, Italy and Spain provided acute and convalescent COVID-19 samples.

The sample holds a few counts of this clone. The table came from immunoSEQ multiplex PCR; TCRdb's copy has only in-frame clones and leaves some out. The table lists tens of thousands of clones, about 85% of them singletons, with around 17% in the top ten. Germline V lookup: CDR1 SNHLY, CDR2 FYNNEI. The CDR3 is 16 residues long. V was clipped by 5 bases and J by 5 bases, with 19 bases between them. The chain is built from TRBV2 and TRBJ1-5; TRBD1 is a possible D gene (6 bases). This receptor was identified in a woman aged 55 to 70 with active COVID-19. Sequenced: peripheral blood. Written as DNA, the CDR3 is TGTGCCAGCAGTTTCCTCCTGGGGGCGCGGGATCAGCCCCAGCATTTT. It codes for CASSFLLGARDQPQHF.